The following is a TCR beta chain sequence with its context. Its antigen is as yet unknown. Time point defined: week 11, during vaccination. In every dose of vaccine, 300 ug of mutant IDH1 20-mer peptide was given alongside topical imiquimod. The entry originates in a study of a mutant IDH1 vaccine in newly diagnosed glioma. The table came from immunoSEQ multiplex PCR; TCRdb's copy has only in-frame clones and leaves some out. The sample has fewer than 70,000 clones; more than 80% are singletons. The CDR3 extends over 16 amino acids. After removal of 0 bases from V and 3 bases from J, the junction contained 8 bases not matched to a gene. Germline V lookup: CDR1 GTSNPN, CDR2 SVGIG (reference sequence).

The rearrangement joins TRBV30 to TRBJ1-1, with 9 bases fitting TRBD1. The receptor was derived from a man aged 25 to 40 with glioma. The starting material was PBMCs, obtained from a glioma patient whose treatment included an IDH1 peptide vaccine. CDR3: CAWSVLRTGEDTEAFF. The CDR3 DNA follows: TGTGCCTGGAGTGTACTTAGGACAGGGGAGGACACTGAAGCTTTCTTT.